The 20 T cell receptor beta chains in this list originate from one sample, sequenced in a study of shared clonotypes between healthy human individuals. Measured with immunoSEQ multiplex PCR; TCRdb has only the in-frame clones, and not every one. The repertoire has over a million clones, 95% to 99% of them found once; the top ten carry less than 0.55%. The sequenced sample was naive CD4+ T cells sorted from blood. Subset here: CD45RA+ positively selected. The receptors were sampled from a man under 40 in good health.

This sequence joins TRBV5-1 and TRBJ2-1, with a possible D match to TRBD2 (6 bases). V was pared by 1 base and J by 5 bases, with 13 bases between. The CDR3 has 15 residues. Per the germline V gene, CDR1 is SGHRS and CDR2 is YFSETQ. CDR3 protein: CASSLLASVNNEQFF. The CDR3 bases are TGCGCCAGCAGCTTGTTGGCTAGCGTAAACAATGAGCAGTTCTTC.

The chain links TRBV27 to TRBJ2-1; D perhaps matches TRBD2 (5 bases). This CDR3 has 15 residues. Trimming removed 7 bases from V and 0 bases from J, with 13 bases in between. Germline V gene lookup returns CDR1 MNHEY and CDR2 SMNVEV (reference sequence). CDR3 in DNA: TGTGCCAGCAAGTCGACTAACAGCTCCTACAATGAGCAGTTCTTC. Translated: CASKSTNSSYNEQFF.

This rearrangement joins TRBV23-1 to TRBJ2-2; D might be TRBD1 (7 bases). TRBV23-1 is an open reading frame, and its role is uncertain. This CDR3 has 17 amino acids. Trimming left V 4 bases short and J 0 bases short, with 15 bases between. DNA of the CDR3: TGCGCCAGCAGTCGGCGGGACAGAACCGCGAACACCGGGGAGCTGTTTTTT. The encoded protein is CASSRRDRTANTGELFF.

The CDR3 DNA reads as TGTGCCAGCAGCTCTGGGACAGGGGGCGCGGTAGGGAACATTCAGTACTTC. This codes for CASSSGTGGAVGNIQYF. This chain connects TRBV7-7 to TRBJ2-4, with 12 bases fitting TRBD1. CDR1 SSHAT and CDR2 FNYEAQ come from the germline V gene (reference sequence). The CDR3 covers 17 residues. V was clipped by 4 bases and J by 7 bases; unmatched bases: 11.

This sequence joins TRBV9 and TRBJ2-7; D is possibly TRBD2 (5 bases). Per germline, CDR1 SGDLS and CDR2 YYNGEE. V dropped 3 bases and J dropped 6 bases, with 16 bases sitting between them. CDR3 length equals 14 residues. CDR3 DNA: TGTGCCAGCAGCGCCCAAACCGGGGTATCCGAGCAGTACTTC. This gives the protein CASSAQTGVSEQYF. Complete variable domain (other parts from reference TRBV9 and TRBJ2-7): DSGVTQTPKHLITATGQRVTLRCSPRSGDLSVYWYQQSLDQGLQFLIQYYNGEERAKGNILERFSAQQFPDLHSELNLSSLELGDSALYFCASSAQTGVSEQYFGPGTRLTVT.

The chain is built from TRBV5-1 and TRBJ2-5; D possibly corresponds to TRBD1 (5 bases). Looked up from germline, CDR1 is SGHRS and CDR2 is YFSETQ. V was cut by 4 bases and J by 1 base, with 11 bases left in between. CDR3 length: 14 amino acids. CDR3 DNA sequence: TGCGCCAGCAGCACCCGGACACCCCAAGAGACCCAGTACTTC. Its translation: CASSTRTPQETQYF.

This clone was seen a single time. The chain employs TRBV10-3 and TRBJ2-2; D is possibly TRBD1 (6 bases). Germline assignment: CDR1 ENHRY and CDR2 SYGVKD. The CDR3 runs 14 residues. This CDR3 is CACTQGMNTGELFF. CDR3 DNA sequence: TGTGCTTGCACTCAGGGGATGAACACCGGGGAGCTGTTTTTT.

The genes are TRBV5-1 and TRBJ2-1; the match to TRBD2 covers 11 bases. This CDR3 has 14 residues. After removal of 3 bases from V and 12 bases from J, the junction contained 8 bases not matched to a gene. Germline-derived CDR1 and CDR2 are SGHRS and YFSETQ. The CDR3 protein is CASSSGTSGIRQFF. CDR3 bases: TGCGCCAGCAGCTCTGGGACTAGCGGCATCAGGCAGTTCTTC.

The V and J genes are TRBV7-9 and TRBJ1-5; D remains unclear. This CDR3 has 14 residues. Looked up from germline, CDR1 is SEHNR and CDR2 is FQNEAQ (reference sequence). The V gene lost 5 bases and the J gene lost 0 bases, with 8 bases spanning the gap. The CDR3 nucleotides are TGTGCCAGCAGCCTGACGGATAGCAATCAGCCCCAGCATTTT. This gives the protein CASSLTDSNQPQHF.

The gene calls are TRBV14 and TRBJ1-2; D call uncertain. CDR3 length: 11 amino acids. V lost 6 bases, J lost 8 bases, and 10 bases lay in between. Germline lookup yields CDR1 SGHDN and CDR2 FVKESK. The DNA for the CDR3 is TGTGCCAGCAGTCCTATGTGCGGCTACACCTTC. It codes for CASSPMCGYTF. Full variable domain (missing parts from reference TRBV14 and TRBJ1-2): EAGVTQFPSHSVIEKGQTVTLRCDPISGHDNLYWYRRVMGKEIKFLLHFVKESKQDESGMPNNRFLAERTGGTYSTLKVQPAELEDSGVYFCASSPMCGYTFGSGTRLTVV.

V usage is TRBV7-9 and J usage is TRBJ2-7; D is perhaps TRBD1 (6 bases). With 5 bases removed from V and 0 bases from J, the gap between germline ends came to 14 bases. Germline CDR1 is SEHNR and CDR2 is FQNEAQ (reference sequence). The length of the CDR3 is 15 residues. CDR3 in amino acids: CASSTPGTTSYEQYF. CDR3 DNA: TGTGCCAGCAGCACACCCGGGACAACCTCCTACGAGCAGTACTTC. The whole variable domain, remainder taken from reference TRBV7-9 and TRBJ2-7, is DTGVSQNPRHKITKRGQNVTFRCDPISEHNRLYWYRQTLGQGPEFLTYFQNEAQLEKSRLLSDRFSAERPKGSFSTLEIQRTEQGDSAMYLCASSTPGTTSYEQYFGPGTRLTVT.

The V gene is TRBV27, the J gene TRBJ1-1; D call uncertain. This CDR3 has 13 amino acids. Trimming removed 3 bases at V and 1 base at J, with 6 bases between. In germline, CDR1 is MNHEY, CDR2 SMNVEV (reference sequence). In DNA, the CDR3 is TGTGCCAGCAGTTTGAAACAGAACACTGAAGCTTTCTTT. This gives the protein CASSLKQNTEAFF.

The rearrangement joins TRBV9 to TRBJ2-1; unclear D gene. CDR1 is SGDLS and CDR2 is YYNGEE in the germline V gene. This CDR3 region has 16 residues. With 0 bases removed from V and 5 bases from J, the gap between germline ends came to 15 bases. The CDR3, as DNA: TGTGCCAGCAGCGTAGCTTGGAAGGGCCGGAACAATGAGCAGTTCTTC. Translating gives CASSVAWKGRNNEQFF.

The chain combines TRBV19 with TRBJ1-1; D may be TRBD1 (5 bases). Trimming removed 4 bases from V and 1 base from J, with 13 bases in between. Looked up from germline, CDR1 is LNHDA and CDR2 is SQIVND (reference sequence). This CDR3 comprises 15 residues. The CDR3 DNA sequence: TGTGCCAGTAGTACCAGGGACTTTAGGAACACTGAAGCTTTCTTT. Translated, it gives CASSTRDFRNTEAFF.

On this clone: Distinct nucleotide sequences in the sample also encode this CDR3. The chain has TRBV11-2 and TRBJ2-7, with TRBD2 matching 8 bases. The CDR3 covers 15 residues. In germline, CDR1 is SGHAT, CDR2 FQNNGV. V shed 0 bases and J 2 bases; nucleotides not matched to a gene: 3. Here the CDR3 reads CASSLELAGTYEQYF. CDR3 sequence (DNA): TGTGCCAGCAGCTTAGAATTAGCGGGGACCTACGAGCAGTACTTC. Full variable domain (remainder filled in from reference TRBV11-2 and TRBJ2-7): EAGVAQSPRYKIIEKRQSVAFWCNPISGHATLYWYQQILGQGPKLLIQFQNNGVVDDSQLPKDRFSAERLKGVDSTLKIQPAKLEDSAVYLCASSLELAGTYEQYFGPGTRLTVT.

The J gene is TRBJ2-3, the V gene TRBV6-5; D is undetermined. The V gene's germline CDR1 is MNHEY and CDR2 SVGAGI. This CDR3 is built from 11 residues. V gave up 5 bases and J gave up 2 bases, with 2 bases separating them. CDR3 sequence: CASSDTDTQYF. DNA for the CDR3: TGTGCCAGCAGTGACACAGATACGCAGTATTTT.

V usage is TRBV10-2 and J usage is TRBJ2-6, with TRBD2 as a possible D gene (5 bases). V shed 6 bases and J shed 0 bases, with 12 bases lying between them. Germline V CDR1 and CDR2: WSHSY, SAAADI. The CDR3 totals 16 residues. Here the CDR3 DNA reads TGCGCCAGCAGGGACTCTCCTCCCTCTGGGGCCAACGTCCTGACTTTC. Translation gives CASRDSPPSGANVLTF.

V usage is TRBV6-1 and J usage is TRBJ2-1; TRBD2 aligns across 11 bases. V dropped 2 bases and J dropped 6; count of bases not matched to a gene: 12. This CDR3 comprises 18 residues. The germline gives CDR1 MNHNS, CDR2 SASEGT. The CDR3 reads CASSETGLSGRVVNEQFF. In nucleotides, the CDR3 is TGTGCCAGCAGTGAAACGGGCCTTAGCGGGAGGGTTGTCAATGAGCAGTTCTTC.

For the CDR3, the DNA is TGTGCCACCAGCAGAGTGCCCACAATGCTACCCCCGGGGCCAGGGCGAACCATATATTTT. Protein product: CATSRVPTMLPPGPGRTIYF. The chain recombines TRBV15 with TRBJ1-3, with D tentatively TRBD1 (5 bases). V gave up 1 base and J gave up 10 bases, with 32 bases separating them. The germline gives CDR1 LNHNV, CDR2 YYDKDF (reference sequence). The CDR3 totals 20 residues.

This chain links TRBV4-1 with TRBJ2-1; 10 nucleotides match TRBD2. The CDR3 consists of 16 residues. V shed 0 bases and J 14 bases; nucleotides not matched to a gene: 13. Germline V gives CDR1 MGHRA, CDR2 YSYEKL. CDR3 loop: CASSQEGSGRPPSEFF. The CDR3 DNA reads TGCGCCAGCAGCCAAGAAGGTAGCGGGAGGCCGCCATCGGAGTTCTTC.